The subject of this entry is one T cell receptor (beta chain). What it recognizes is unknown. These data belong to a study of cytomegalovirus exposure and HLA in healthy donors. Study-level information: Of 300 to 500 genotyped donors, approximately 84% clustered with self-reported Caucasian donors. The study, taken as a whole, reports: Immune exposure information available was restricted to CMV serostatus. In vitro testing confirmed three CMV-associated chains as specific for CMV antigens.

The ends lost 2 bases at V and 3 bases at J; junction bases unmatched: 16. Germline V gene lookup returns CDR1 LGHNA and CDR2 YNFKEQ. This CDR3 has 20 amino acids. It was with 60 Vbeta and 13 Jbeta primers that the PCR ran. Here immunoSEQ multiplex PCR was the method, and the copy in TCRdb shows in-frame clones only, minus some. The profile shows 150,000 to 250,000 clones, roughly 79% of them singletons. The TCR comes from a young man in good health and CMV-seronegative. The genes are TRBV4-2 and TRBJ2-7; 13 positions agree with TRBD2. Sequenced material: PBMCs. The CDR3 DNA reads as TGTGCCAGCAGCCAAAAGGGAGGCGGGACTAGCGGGACGAACTACTACGAGCAGTACTTC. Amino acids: CASSQKGGGTSGTNYYEQYF.